Shown below are 6 T cell receptor beta chains from a single sample sequenced in a study of STAT5B mutations in CD4+ large granular lymphocyte leukemia. Profiled with immunoSEQ multiplex PCR; TCRdb holds only in-frame clones, not every one. The sample consists of tens of thousands of clones, roughly 80% of them appearing once. The sample was CD4+ T cells from blood buffy coats. All receptors come from a human donor in good health.

The rearrangement links TRBV7-2 to TRBJ1-5; possible D gene TRBD1, 5 bases. This CDR3 has 13 amino acids. Germline V lookup: CDR1 SGHTA, CDR2 FQGNSA. The ends were cut back, 5 bases at V and 6 bases at J, with 11 bases in the middle. The DNA for the CDR3 is TGTGCCAGCAGCAAAGACAGCGGTCAGCCCCAGCATTTT. Translation: CASSKDSGQPQHF.

The V gene is TRBV30, the J gene TRBJ2-5; TRBD2 is a possible D gene (5 bases). This CDR3 has 14 residues. V dropped 2 bases and J dropped 4 bases, with 14 bases sitting between them. Germline V CDR1 and CDR2: GTSNPN, SVGIG (reference sequence). CDR3 sequence reads: CAWSRHSEGETQYF. CDR3 DNA: TGTGCCTGGAGTCGTCATTCAGAGGGAGAGACCCAGTACTTC.

The chain recombines TRBV5-6 with TRBJ1-5; D is unclear. Trimming stripped 2 bases from V and 2 bases from J, with 14 bases between. Germline lookup yields CDR1 SGHDT and CDR2 YYEEEE. The CDR3 extends over 16 amino acids. CDR3 DNA sequence: TGTGCCAGCAGCTTTGGAGGGAGAGGAGGCAATCAGCCCCAGCATTTT. Amino acid sequence: CASSFGGRGGNQPQHF.

This clone was counted once. The CDR3 reads CASSPGDRVHEQYF. CDR3 sequence (DNA): TGTGCCAGCTCACCCGGGGACAGGGTCCACGAGCAGTACTTC. The chain carries TRBV18 and TRBJ2-7; TRBD1 aligns across 9 bases. Trimming at V came to 3 bases and at J to 5 bases, leaving 5 bases not matched to a gene. Germline loops: CDR1 KGHSH, CDR2 LQKENI. This CDR3 region has 14 residues. Filled out from reference TRBV18 and TRBJ2-7, the complete variable domain reads NAGVMQNPRHLVRRRGQEARLRCSPMKGHSHVYWYRQLPEEGLKFMVYLQKENIIDESGMPKERFSAEFPKEGPSILRIQQVVRGDSAAYFCASSPGDRVHEQYFGPGTRLTVT.

The V gene is TRBV14, the J gene TRBJ1-5; no clear D. This CDR3 has 17 residues. Germline V gene data show CDR1 as SGHDN and CDR2 as FVKESK. V lost 0 bases and J 1 base, leaving 13 bases between the germline ends. For the CDR3, the DNA is TGTGCCAGCAGCCAAGAATACCCGGAGGTGAGCAATCAGCCCCAGCATTTT. Translated: CASSQEYPEVSNQPQHF. Variable domain in full (rest from reference TRBV14 and TRBJ1-5): EAGVTQFPSHSVIEKGQTVTLRCDPISGHDNLYWYRRVMGKEIKFLLHFVKESKQDESGMPNNRFLAERTGGTYSTLKVQPAELEDSGVYFCASSQEYPEVSNQPQHFGDGTRLSIL.

The chain carries TRBV11-1 and TRBJ2-3; D is unresolved. The ends were cut back, 0 bases at V and 1 base at J, with 8 bases in the middle. CDR1 and CDR2 (germline): SGHAT, FQDESV (reference sequence). The CDR3 totals 15 residues. The CDR3 DNA reads TGTGCCAGCAGCTTAGCAGGGCCCGGCACAGATACGCAGTATTTT. Protein: CASSLAGPGTDTQYF. The full variable domain, its missing parts supplied by reference TRBV11-1 and TRBJ2-3, is EAEVAQSPRYKITEKSQAVAFWCDPISGHATLYWYRQILGQGPELLVQFQDESVVDDSQLPKDRFSAERLKGVDSTLKIQPAELGDSAMYLCASSLAGPGTDTQYFGPGTRLTVL.